This T cell receptor (beta chain) emerged from a study of OX40 agonist ivuxolimab in advanced cancers. For the study at large: Melanoma, hepatocellular carcinoma, head and neck or renal cell cancer occurred in dose-escalation patients. Study-wide points: More expanded clones were found, on average, in CD8+ than in CD4+ T cells. The 0.1-3.0 mg/kg partial responders had among the lowest clonal expansion.

Repertoires were generated with immunoSEQ multiplex PCR, while TCRdb's copy carries only in-frame clones and drops some. The sample consists of around 25,000 clones, under 90% of them appearing once. The sampling schedule covered blood at baseline, cycle 4 day 1, and cycle 7 day 1. For this clone: What it recognizes is unknown.

CDR3 size: 15 residues. Trimming took 3 bases from V and 1 from J, leaving 10 bases between them. Germline CDR1 reads MNHNS; CDR2 reads SASEGT. The chain recombines TRBV6-1 with TRBJ2-1; unclear D gene. This sequence was found in an adult with an advanced solid tumor such as melanoma, head and neck, liver or kidney cancer. Sequenced here: CD4+ or CD8+ T cells sorted from blood, sampled in a trial of the OX40 agonist ivuxolimab. This chain's CDR3 is CASSDFPPSYNEQFF. The CDR3 DNA follows: TGTGCCAGCAGTGATTTTCCGCCTTCCTACAATGAGCAGTTCTTC.